The text below deals with one TCR beta chain. The target antigen is unknown. The data were taken from a study of beta chain features in type 1 diabetes. All of the isolated RNA was reverse transcribed, so expressed TCRB transcripts were sequenced. The method was immunoSEQ multiplex PCR; TCRdb's version includes in-frame clones alone and lacks a portion of them. The repertoire consists of 350,000 to 450,000 clones, with about 14% occurring once and the leading ten covering roughly 0.017%. Points from the study as a whole: Among patients, naive, central memory and Treg TCRB repertoires appeared more similar than among healthy donors. The question left open here concerned HLA type influencing TCRB rearrangement. VDJ junctions in type 1 diabetes patients carried more deletions and fewer insertions.

This CDR3 has 17 amino acids. V was pared by 5 bases and J by 6 bases, with 8 bases of the junction left unmatched. The germline gives CDR1 SNHLY, CDR2 FYNNEI. The rearrangement joins TRBV2 to TRBJ2-3, with TRBD2 matching 16 bases. The sample comprised naive CD4+ T cells from blood. The clonotype comes from a woman between 18 and 30 years old in good health. CDR3 coding DNA: TGTGCCAGCAGTAGCGTCCCGGGACTAGCGGGAGGGGATACGCAGTATTTT. This encodes CASSSVPGLAGGDTQYF.